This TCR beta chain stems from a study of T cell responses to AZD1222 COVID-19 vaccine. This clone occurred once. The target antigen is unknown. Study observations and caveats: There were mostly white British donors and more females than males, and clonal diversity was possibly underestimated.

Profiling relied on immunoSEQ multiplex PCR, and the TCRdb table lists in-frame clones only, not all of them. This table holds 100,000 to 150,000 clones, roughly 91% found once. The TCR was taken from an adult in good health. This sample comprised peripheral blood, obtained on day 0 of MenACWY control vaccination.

CDR3 region: CASSYVENQPQHF. CDR3 coding DNA: TGTGCCAGCAGTTACGTGGAAAATCAGCCCCAGCATTTT. The genes are TRBV6-2 or TRBV6-3 and TRBJ1-5; D is unresolved. The V gene lost 2 bases and the J gene lost 4 bases, with 6 bases spanning the gap. Germline loops: CDR1 MNHEY, CDR2 SVGEGT. There are 13 residues in the CDR3.